Sequencing of this TCR beta chain was carried out in a study of blood T cell repertoires in COVID-19. In the study overall: The United States, Italy and Spain supplied acute and convalescent COVID-19 samples. T cells, B-cell-depleted T cells, or PBMCs supplied cDNA or gDNA.

Enrolled through a virtual design, the participants were between about 18 and 100 years of age and came from 24 US areas. In the source study's methods: Amplification of reference gene primers was used by the study to estimate nucleated cell counts. The assay was immunoSEQ multiplex PCR, and TCRdb's table has in-frame clones only and misses some. V and J calls and clone size are those listed in that table; D and trimming were worked out from the DNA. The repertoire has around 200,000 clones, about 86% of them found once; the top ten carry approximately 4%. The germline V and J ends were trimmed by 4 bases and 5 bases, with 17 bases remaining between them. This CDR3 is built from 14 residues. CDR1 and CDR2 from the germline V gene are SQVTM and ANQGSEA.

This sequence was found in a woman aged 30 to 39 who had been exposed to COVID-19. Sequences were obtained from PBMCs or T cells enriched from blood (not recorded which). The rearrangement links TRBV29-1 to TRBJ1-1; possible D gene TRBD1, 5 bases. The CDR3 spells CSVGTSGIFTEAFF. CDR3 nucleotides: TGCAGCGTTGGGACCTCAGGGATCTTTACTGAAGCTTTCTTT.